This entry lists 12 T cell receptor beta chains sequenced from one sample in a study of CD8 T cells in ankylosing spondylitis. TCRdb reprocessed the 5' RACE reads with MiXCR, giving one entry per CDR3 protein. Among about 140,000 distinct CDR3 sequences, under 35% were seen once, and the ten largest hold 6%. The sample taken for sequencing was synovial fluid, either unsorted or a sorted T cell fraction (not recorded which). The source is a male donor with ankylosing spondylitis.

This clonotype was picked up a small number of times. V gene TRBV28 combines with J gene TRBJ2-3, with D perhaps matching TRBD1 (6 bases). Germline-derived CDR1 and CDR2 are MDHEN and SYDVKM. This CDR3 spans 13 amino acids. Trimming took 4 bases from V and 7 from J, leaving 12 bases between them. The DNA for the CDR3 is TGTGCCAGCAGTTGGGCAGGGGATTATACGCAGTATTTT. Protein product: CASSWAGDYTQYF.

The rearrangement uses TRBV7-2 and TRBJ2-3; D is unresolved. Germline loops: CDR1 SGHTA, CDR2 FQGNSA. Trimming shortened V by 5 bases and J by 6 bases, and 12 bases separated the two germline ends. CDR3 length: 13 residues. The CDR3 DNA is TGTGCCAGCAGCCCCTATTATCCGGATACGCAGTATTTT. Its translation is CASSPYYPDTQYF. Drawing the rest from reference TRBV7-2 and TRBJ2-3, the complete variable domain is GAGVSQSPSNKVTEKGKDVELRCDPISGHTALYWYRQSLGQGLEFLIYFQGNSAPDKSGLPSDRFSAERTGGSVSTLTIQRTQQEDSAVYLCASSPYYPDTQYFGPGTRLTVL.

CDR3 nucleotide sequence: TGTGCCAGCAGTGAAACAGGAGGGCATGGCTACACCTTC. Amino acids: CASSETGGHGYTF. The V gene is TRBV2, the J gene TRBJ1-2, with a possible D match to TRBD1 (5 bases). Per the germline V gene, CDR1 is SNHLY and CDR2 is FYNNEI. The CDR3 sequence is 13 residues long. Trimming took off 2 bases at V and 6 bases at J, with 10 bases between the two ends.

The rearrangement joins TRBV11-2 to TRBJ2-5; D might be TRBD1 (5 bases). V lost 3 bases and J 6 bases, leaving 17 bases between the germline ends. The CDR3 contains 15 residues. CDR1 and CDR2 from the germline V gene are SGHAT and FQNNGV. The CDR3 nucleotides are TGTGCCAGCAGCTTTACCCGCTCCAGGGATCAGACCCAGTACTTC. It codes for CASSFTRSRDQTQYF. Full variable domain (outside the CDR3, taken from reference TRBV11-2 and TRBJ2-5): EAGVAQSPRYKIIEKRQSVAFWCNPISGHATLYWYQQILGQGPKLLIQFQNNGVVDDSQLPKDRFSAERLKGVDSTLKIQPAKLEDSAVYLCASSFTRSRDQTQYFGPGTRLLVL.

The genes are TRBV20-1 and TRBJ2-1, with unresolved D. Germline lookup yields CDR1 DFQATT and CDR2 SNEGSKA (reference sequence). This CDR3 has 13 amino acids. V gave up 6 bases and J gave up 3 bases, with 12 bases separating them. Here the CDR3 reads CSAVKVLYNEQFF. As DNA, the CDR3 is TGCAGTGCCGTAAAGGTTCTCTACAATGAGCAGTTCTTC.

The chain links TRBV25-1 to TRBJ2-1; TRBD2 aligns across 8 bases. The V gene's germline CDR1 is MGHDK and CDR2 SYGVNS. V gave up 8 bases and J gave up 6 bases; unmatched junction bases: 9. CDR3 length equals 14 residues. The CDR3 reads CASASPGGANEQFF. CDR3 DNA sequence: TGTGCCAGCGCCAGTCCCGGGGGGGCCAATGAGCAGTTCTTC. The variable domain in full, completed from reference TRBV25-1 and TRBJ2-1, reads EADIYQTPRYLVIGTGKKITLECSQTMGHDKMYWYQQDPGMELHLIHYSYGVNSTEKGDLSSESTVSRIRTEHFPLTLESARPSHTSQYLCASASPGGANEQFFGPGTRLTVL.

This clonotype was counted only a few times. The rearrangement joins TRBV18 to TRBJ1-1; D ambiguous. The germline CDR1 and CDR2 sequences are KGHSH and LQKENI. V was clipped by 0 bases and J by 8 bases, with 10 bases between them. The length of the CDR3 is 13 residues. CDR3 residues: CASSPPTALEAFF. Written as DNA, the CDR3 is TGTGCCAGCTCACCACCGACGGCCCTGGAAGCTTTCTTT.

V and J are TRBV6-5 and TRBJ1-1; 7 positions agree with TRBD1. The CDR3 is made up of 15 amino acids. J lost 3 bases, V lost 0 bases, and 4 bases had no gene match. Germline V CDR1 and CDR2: MNHEY, SVGAGI. In DNA form, the CDR3 reads TGTGCCAGCAGTTACTCATACGACAGGGACACTGAAGCTTTCTTT. As protein: CASSYSYDRDTEAFF.

The chain has TRBV19 and TRBJ2-1, with 9 bases that match TRBD2. There are 16 residues in the CDR3. J gave up 0 bases and V 7 bases, and 7 bases lay outside the gene matches. Germline V gene sequence: CDR1 LNHDA, CDR2 SQIVND (reference sequence). The CDR3 spells CASMGGSGSSYNEQFF. CDR3 nucleotides: TGTGCCAGTATGGGAGGTAGCGGGAGCTCCTACAATGAGCAGTTCTTC.

The V call is TRBV20-1, the J call TRBJ2-5; 8 bases line up with TRBD2. V gave up 2 bases and J gave up 5 bases; unmatched junction bases: 7. The CDR3 is made up of 14 amino acids. Germline V CDR1 and CDR2: DFQATT, SNEGSKA (reference sequence). The chain's CDR3 is CSARRGLALETQYF. CDR3 bases: TGCAGTGCTAGACGTGGACTAGCTTTGGAGACCCAGTACTTC.

This clonotype came up many times. This rearrangement joins TRBV29-1 to TRBJ2-7; D not resolved. With 6 bases removed from V and 2 bases from J, the gap between germline ends came to 8 bases. The V gene's germline CDR1 is SQVTM and CDR2 ANQGSEA. CDR3 length: 11 residues. The CDR3 DNA follows: TGCAGCGTGACCTTAACCTACGAGCAGTACTTC. This sequence encodes CSVTLTYEQYF.

The chain combines TRBV29-1 with TRBJ1-1; D call uncertain. CDR3 length: 13 residues. Germline V gene sequence: CDR1 SQVTM, CDR2 ANQGSEA. V lost 4 bases and J lost 4, with 13 bases in between. This CDR3 is CSVGADRSTEAFF. CDR3 in DNA: TGCAGCGTTGGGGCGGACCGGAGCACTGAAGCTTTCTTT.